The 16 T cell receptor beta chains listed next were all sequenced from one sample in a study of blood T cell repertoires in COVID-19. Libraries were prepared by immunoSEQ multiplex PCR; TCRdb keeps only in-frame clonotypes and omits some of them. The sample gives about 44,000 clones, about 81% of which show up once; roughly 42% is in the top ten. The sample was peripheral blood. Every receptor here comes from a human donor in a cohort sampled during active COVID-19.

The chain carries TRBV3-1 (or the pseudogene TRBV3-2) and TRBJ2-5; 10 bases line up with TRBD2. The trim removed 5 bases at V and 4 bases at J, leaving 7 bases unmatched. Germline CDR1 is LGHDT and CDR2 is YNNKEL (reference sequence). The CDR3 contains 15 residues. CDR3 residues: CASSLPGLARETQYF. CDR3 DNA sequence: TGTGCCAGCAGCTTACCGGGACTAGCGCGAGAGACCCAGTACTTC.

This rearrangement joins TRBV5-1 to TRBJ2-2, with TRBD1 matching over 8 bases. This CDR3 has 16 amino acids. The trim removed 1 base at V and 5 bases at J, leaving 7 bases unmatched. The germline CDR1 and CDR2 sequences are SGHRS and YFSETQ. CDR3 region: CASSLWQGAGTGELFF. The CDR3, as DNA: TGCGCCAGCAGCTTGTGGCAGGGGGCAGGGACCGGGGAGCTGTTTTTT.

The J gene is TRBJ2-7, the V gene TRBV7-9; 14 bases align to TRBD2. Trimming took 6 bases from V and 8 from J; bases not matched to a gene: 12. The length of the CDR3 is 16 residues. Germline V gene lookup returns CDR1 SEHNR and CDR2 FQNEAQ (reference sequence). CDR3 amino acids: CASRKPLGLAGGQQYF. The CDR3 coding sequence is TGTGCCAGCAGGAAACCCCTAGGACTAGCGGGGGGACAGCAGTACTTC.

The chain couples TRBV4-1 to TRBJ2-3, with TRBD2 identical over 10 bases. The trim removed 1 base at V and 3 bases at J, leaving 7 bases unmatched. The CDR3 has 17 amino acids. Germline V gives CDR1 MGHRA, CDR2 YSYEKL. CDR3 sequence reads: CASSQVPTSGVTDTQYF. CDR3 DNA: TGCGCCAGCAGCCAAGTCCCTACTAGCGGGGTAACAGATACGCAGTATTTT.

The V gene is TRBV30, the J gene TRBJ1-2, with 8 bases aligning to TRBD1. Per germline, CDR1 GTSNPN and CDR2 SVGIG (reference sequence). Trimming removed 5 bases from V and 8 bases from J; junction bases left unmatched: 10. The CDR3 totals 13 residues. The CDR3 sequence: CAWVRAGGRGYTF. As DNA, the CDR3 is TGTGCCTGGGTCCGGGCAGGGGGCAGAGGCTACACCTTC. The full variable domain, rest sourced from reference TRBV30 and TRBJ1-2, is SQTIHQWPATLVQPVGSPLSLECTVEGTSNPNLYWYRQAAGRGLQLLFYSVGIGQISSEVPQNLSASRPQDRQFILSSKKLLLSDSGFYLCAWVRAGGRGYTFGSGTRLTVV.

V gene TRBV5-1 combines with J gene TRBJ2-2; tentatively, D is TRBD2 (6 bases). Trimming pared 5 bases from V and 0 bases from J, leaving 11 bases between. The CDR3 has 15 amino acids. The V gene's germline CDR1 is SGHRS and CDR2 YFSETQ. CDR3 protein: CASRGGRANTGELFF. The CDR3 DNA reads TGCGCCAGCAGGGGGGGACGGGCGAACACCGGGGAGCTGTTTTTT. Using reference TRBV5-1 and TRBJ2-2 for the parts outside the CDR3, the full variable domain is KAGVTQTPRYLIKTRGQQVTLSCSPISGHRSVSWYQQTPGQGLQFLFEYFSETQRNKGNFPGRFSGRQFSNSRSEMNVSTLELGDSALYLCASRGGRANTGELFFGEGSRLTVL.

The chain couples TRBV11-2 to TRBJ2-4; weak D call: TRBD1 (5 bases). The CDR3 sequence is 17 residues long. Deletions cut 1 base from V and 2 bases from J, with 15 bases between. CDR1 and CDR2 (germline): SGHAT, FQNNGV. The chain's CDR3 is CASSLVKGSLSKNIQYF. Written as DNA, the CDR3 is TGTGCCAGCAGCTTAGTTAAGGGGTCCCTATCCAAAAACATTCAGTACTTC.

The chain links TRBV6-5 to TRBJ1-5, with D tentatively TRBD1 (6 bases). CDR1 MNHEY and CDR2 SVGAGI come from the germline V gene. This CDR3 has 12 amino acids. Trimming removed 7 bases at V and 8 bases at J, with 12 bases between. In DNA form, the CDR3 reads TGTGCCAGCAATGGACCAGGGGAGCCCCAGCATTTT. It specifies CASNGPGEPQHF.

This clone was picked up a small number of times. V usage is TRBV4-2 and J usage is TRBJ2-7, with 7 bases aligning to TRBD1. Germline V lookup: CDR1 LGHNA, CDR2 YNFKEQ. This CDR3 has 17 amino acids. V trimming: 1 base; J trimming: 2 bases; junction bases outside the gene matches: 11. CDR3 coding DNA: TGTGCCAGCAGCCAAGTTACACTCCGGGACAGTCCCTACGAGCAGTACTTC. Its translation: CASSQVTLRDSPYEQYF.

V gene TRBV7-9 combines with J gene TRBJ1-4; maybe TRBD1 (6 bases). Between the trimmed V and J ends, which lost 1 base and 8 bases, there was a span of 20 bases. The germline gives CDR1 SEHNR, CDR2 FQNEAQ (reference sequence). The CDR3 runs to 17 residues. The CDR3 sequence is CASSLGPSGGGGEKLFF. In nucleotides, the CDR3 is TGTGCCAGCAGCTTAGGACCCTCGGGGGGCGGAGGCGAAAAACTGTTTTTT.

CDR3 in DNA: TGCGCCAGCAGCAAGAGCGACTCAACCACCGGGGAGCTGTTTTTT. Protein sequence: CASSKSDSTTGELFF. This chain links TRBV4-3 with TRBJ2-2; D call uncertain. V was shortened by 5 bases and J by 4 bases, with 14 bases between the two germline ends. The CDR3 length is 15 residues. Germline V gene lookup returns CDR1 LGHNA and CDR2 YSLEER.

The V call is TRBV4-3, the J call TRBJ2-3, with D possibly matching TRBD1 (6 bases). CDR3 length: 15 amino acids. The V end lost 1 base, the J end lost 4 bases, and 12 bases lay between the germline ends. CDR1 is LGHNA, CDR2 YSLEER, per germline. The CDR3 coding sequence is TGCGCCAGCAGCCAAGCCAGGGGTCCGGCAGATACGCAGTATTTT. Its protein is CASSQARGPADTQYF.

A few counts support this clone. CDR3 amino acids: CASASEIGIEQFF. The CDR3 region has the DNA TGTGCCAGCGCGTCGGAAATCGGGATTGAGCAGTTCTTC. V and J are TRBV7-2 and TRBJ2-1; tentatively, D is TRBD2 (5 bases). V dropped 8 bases and J dropped 9 bases, with 17 bases sitting between them. CDR3 size: 13 residues. Germline CDR1 is SGHTA and CDR2 is FQGNSA.

The chain couples TRBV5-4 to TRBJ2-5; 11 bases are shared with TRBD2. V shed 1 base and J 0 bases; nucleotides not matched to a gene: 5. Germline-derived CDR1 and CDR2 are SGHNT and YYREEE (reference sequence). The CDR3 covers 17 residues. As DNA, the CDR3 is TGTGCCAGCAGCTTGAAGAGACTAGCGGGGAACCAAGAGACCCAGTACTTC. Its protein product is CASSLKRLAGNQETQYF.

The chain links TRBV7-2 to TRBJ2-7; the D gene is possibly TRBD2 (6 bases). The CDR3 runs 14 residues. The V gene's germline CDR1 is SGHTA and CDR2 FQGNSA. Trimming took off 5 bases at V and 4 bases at J, with 15 bases between the two ends. The CDR3 DNA is TGTGCCAGCAGCATATGGGCGGGAAGATACGAGCAGTACTTC. This sequence encodes CASSIWAGRYEQYF.

This clone was detected a few times. The chain carries TRBV14 and TRBJ2-1, with 9 positions matching TRBD1. Germline trimming cut 4 bases from V and 0 bases from J; bases unmatched to any gene: 1. CDR1 and CDR2 (germline): SGHDN, FVKESK. The CDR3 totals 15 residues. The CDR3 bases are TGTGCCAGCAGCCCGACAGGGGGCTCCTACAATGAGCAGTTCTTC. It yields the protein CASSPTGGSYNEQFF.